The 3 T cell receptor beta chains listed next were all sequenced from one sample in a study of shared clonotypes between healthy human individuals. Naivety among CD8 cells was defined by CD45RO negativity and positive CCR7 selection, thereby excluding terminally differentiated effector memory CD45RA+ cells. The method was immunoSEQ multiplex PCR; TCRdb's version includes in-frame clones alone and lacks a portion of them. The table includes some 2 million clones, about 95% detected once. Sequenced sample: naive CD8+ T cells sorted from blood. These TCRs come from a young man in good health.

Comments on this clone: In the same sample, other DNA sequences code for this CDR3. This chain links TRBV6-1 with TRBJ2-7; 10 bases are shared with TRBD2. After removal of 3 bases from V and 3 bases from J, the junction contained 5 bases not matched to a gene. CDR1 and CDR2 from the germline V gene are MNHNS and SASEGT. The CDR3 loop spans 15 amino acids. CDR3 DNA: TGTGCCAGCAGTGAGGAAGGACTAGCGGTCTACGAGCAGTACTTC. The encoded protein is CASSEEGLAVYEQYF.

The chain joins TRBV4-1 to TRBJ1-4; tentatively, D is TRBD1 (5 bases). CDR1 MGHRA and CDR2 YSYEKL come from the germline V gene. Trimming pared 0 bases from V and 3 bases from J, leaving 11 bases between. The CDR3 runs to 16 residues. CDR3 protein: CASSQEPGRSNEKLFF. The CDR3 DNA sequence: TGCGCCAGCAGCCAAGAACCGGGACGTTCTAATGAAAAACTGTTTTTT.

The chain employs TRBV4-3 and TRBJ2-7; D is unclear. Germline CDR1 is LGHNA and CDR2 is YSLEER. With 1 base removed from V and 2 bases from J, the gap between germline ends came to 12 bases. This CDR3 comprises 15 residues. The CDR3 is CASSQGSANTYEQYF. The CDR3 DNA reads TGCGCCAGCAGCCAAGGTTCGGCGAATACCTACGAGCAGTACTTC.